The 26 T cell receptor beta chains below come from one sample, sequenced in a study of T cell repertoires in ileal Crohn's disease. Time point indicated: neoterminal ileum biopsy at postoperative endoscopy, about 6 months after surgery. Sequenced by immunoSEQ multiplex PCR; TCRdb stores in-frame clones only, minus some. The table records 1,500 to 2,000 clones, 83% of them present only once. What was sequenced was ileal tissue. Receptors were obtained from an adult with Crohn's disease.

The V and J genes are TRBV11-2 and TRBJ2-3, with TRBD2 matching 9 bases. The V gene end was trimmed by 5 bases and the J gene end by 4 bases; junction bases not matched to a gene: 10. CDR3 length: 16 amino acids. Germline V gene lookup returns CDR1 SGHAT and CDR2 FQNNGV. CDR3 residues: CASSPVAGGQADTQYF. CDR3 nucleotides: TGTGCCAGCAGCCCGGTGGCGGGAGGGCAGGCAGATACGCAGTATTTT.

The chain joins TRBV5-6 to TRBJ2-7; 8 positions match TRBD1. The ends lost 2 bases at V and 2 bases at J; junction bases unmatched: 6. Germline V gives CDR1 SGHDT, CDR2 YYEEEE. The CDR3 covers 15 residues. CDR3 coding DNA: TGTGCCAGCAGCTTCCGGGACAGGAGAGCCTACGAGCAGTACTTC. Amino acid sequence: CASSFRDRRAYEQYF.

This clone was seen a handful of times. V gene TRBV28 combines with J gene TRBJ2-3; the match to TRBD1 covers 9 bases. This CDR3 has 16 residues. Germline trimming cut 6 bases from V and 0 bases from J; bases unmatched to any gene: 7. CDR1 is MDHEN and CDR2 is SYDVKM in the germline V gene. The DNA of the CDR3 is TGTGCCAGCAGCCCAAGGACAGGGGCTAGCACAGATACGCAGTATTTT. Its translation: CASSPRTGASTDTQYF.

This clone has just one count. The chain carries TRBV27 and TRBJ2-7; possibly TRBD2 for D (5 bases). Germline lookup yields CDR1 MNHEY and CDR2 SMNVEV (reference sequence). This CDR3 is built from 14 residues. V lost 1 base, J lost 4 bases, and 11 bases lay in between. CDR3 amino acids: CASSLYPGLYEQYF. CDR3 DNA sequence: TGTGCCAGCAGTTTATACCCAGGACTTTACGAGCAGTACTTC.

The chain is built from TRBV5-1 and TRBJ2-7; 10 nucleotides line up with TRBD1. The CDR3 spans 19 residues. Germline-derived CDR1 and CDR2 are SGHRS and YFSETQ. After removal of 4 bases from V and 3 bases from J, the junction contained 19 bases not matched to a gene. CDR3 in DNA: TGCGCCAGCAGCGCCTACTCGTTCCGGGACAGGGGATCCCTCTACGAGCAGTACTTC. Translating gives CASSAYSFRDRGSLYEQYF.

The chain links TRBV19 to TRBJ1-3; D may be TRBD1 (6 bases). The V and J ends lost 0 bases and 0 bases respectively, with 15 bases between them. There are 18 residues in the CDR3. The germline V gene encodes CDR1 LNHDA and CDR2 SQIVND (reference sequence). The CDR3 DNA reads as TGTGCCAGTAGTATAGATGCCCCGGACAGCTACTCTGGAAACACCATATATTTT. Its protein is CASSIDAPDSYSGNTIYF. The full variable domain, its missing parts supplied by reference TRBV19 and TRBJ1-3, is DGGITQSPKYLFRKEGQNVTLSCEQNLNHDAMYWYRQDPGQGLRLIYYSQIVNDFQKGDIAEGYSVSREKKESFPLTVTSAQKNPTAFYLCASSIDAPDSYSGNTIYFGEGSWLTVV.

J is TRBJ1-1 and V is TRBV2, with D perhaps TRBD1 (5 bases). This CDR3 spans 14 amino acids. The V end lost 4 bases, the J end lost 4 bases, and 13 bases lay between the germline ends. CDR1 and CDR2 from the germline V gene are SNHLY and FYNNEI. The CDR3 protein is CASSGGERRTEAFF. Written as DNA, the CDR3 is TGTGCCAGCAGTGGGGGGGAACGCCGCACTGAAGCTTTCTTT.

Only a few counts were recorded for this clone. The chain employs TRBV7-2 and TRBJ2-1, with D perhaps TRBD2 (6 bases). This CDR3 has 16 residues. Germline values: CDR1 SGHTA, CDR2 FQGNSA. With 5 bases removed from V and 5 bases from J, the gap between germline ends came to 19 bases. The CDR3 DNA reads as TGTGCCAGCAGCCCATGGGCGGCTAGCGCTGACAATGAGCAGTTCTTC. It specifies CASSPWAASADNEQFF.

This clone was seen more than once but under ten times. The rearrangement uses TRBV11-2 and TRBJ1-1, with D unresolved. The germline V gene has CDR1 SGHAT and CDR2 FQNNGV. V was clipped by 0 bases and J by 3 bases, with 8 bases between them. The CDR3 length is 14 residues. Written as DNA, the CDR3 is TGTGCCAGCAGCTTAGAGTCCGGGGACACTGAAGCTTTCTTT. As protein: CASSLESGDTEAFF.

The genes are TRBV27 and TRBJ2-6, with D possibly matching TRBD1 (5 bases). The CDR3 spans 20 residues. Per the germline V gene, CDR1 is MNHEY and CDR2 is SMNVEV (reference sequence). The V gene lost 2 bases and the J gene lost 0 bases, with 20 bases spanning the gap. Written as DNA, the CDR3 is TGTGCCAGCAGTTTACGGCGTAAGGGGTCTTATTACTCTGGGGCCAACGTCCTGACTTTC. Amino acids: CASSLRRKGSYYSGANVLTF.

V and J are TRBV21-1 and TRBJ1-6; TRBD1 reflects the table's D call only, with no check against the DNA. TRBV21-1 is labeled a pseudogene. The CDR3 is made up of 11 amino acids. CDR3 nucleotide sequence: TGTGCCAGCAGCAAAGGGCCACCCCTCCACTTT. Protein: CASSKGPPLHF.

This chain links TRBV28 with TRBJ2-7; D might be TRBD1 (5 bases). V lost 1 base to trimming and J lost 7 bases, with 11 bases between them. The CDR3 sequence is 13 residues long. In germline, CDR1 is MDHEN, CDR2 SYDVKM. CDR3 sequence: CASSLSGLGEQYF. In nucleotides, the CDR3 is TGTGCCAGCAGTTTATCAGGGTTGGGGGAGCAGTACTTC.

The chain carries TRBV5-1 and TRBJ2-7, with 9 bases aligning to TRBD1. The CDR3 is 16 residues long. V gave up 3 bases and J gave up 1 base; unmatched junction bases: 8. Germline CDR1 is SGHRS and CDR2 is YFSETQ. CDR3 sequence reads: CASSSEPGQGSYEQYF. The CDR3 nucleotides read TGCGCCAGCAGCTCGGAGCCGGGACAGGGATCCTACGAGCAGTACTTC.

The chain recombines TRBV5-6 with TRBJ1-2, with 9 bases matching TRBD1. In germline, CDR1 is SGHDT, CDR2 YYEEEE. Losses at the gene ends were 1 base for V and 2 bases for J; bases not matched to a gene: 9. This CDR3 comprises 17 residues. The CDR3: CASSLPGTGTGNYGYTF. The CDR3 bases are TGTGCCAGCAGCTTGCCGGGAACCGGGACAGGGAACTATGGCTACACCTTC.

The V call is TRBV7-9, the J call TRBJ1-2, with no clear D. The CDR3 loop spans 13 amino acids. Germline CDR1 is SEHNR and CDR2 is FQNEAQ (reference sequence). Trimming removed 2 bases from V and 2 bases from J, with 6 bases in between. The CDR3 loop reads CASSLSLNYGYTF. The CDR3 DNA reads TGTGCCAGCAGCTTAAGCCTAAACTATGGCTACACCTTC.

The V gene is TRBV4-1, the J gene TRBJ2-7; TRBD1 matches 8 bases. Germline V lookup: CDR1 MGHRA, CDR2 YSYEKL. Losses at the gene ends were 2 bases for V and 3 bases for J; bases not matched to a gene: 6. CDR3 length: 15 amino acids. DNA of the CDR3: TGCGCCAGCAGCCAAACCACGGGACAGGTCTACGAGCAGTACTTC. It yields the protein CASSQTTGQVYEQYF.

The chain employs TRBV19 and TRBJ2-1; a weak D match, TRBD2 (6 bases). Germline CDR1 and CDR2: LNHDA and SQIVND (reference sequence). This CDR3 is 15 amino acids long. V was shortened by 7 bases and J by 5 bases, with 18 bases between the two germline ends. CDR3 DNA: TGTGCCAGTACCTCTCCCGGGAGAGCCAACAATGAGCAGTTCTTC. Amino acid sequence: CASTSPGRANNEQFF.

This chain connects TRBV28 to TRBJ2-7; 10 bases match TRBD1. CDR1 and CDR2 (germline): MDHEN, SYDVKM. J lost 1 base, V lost 8 bases, and 11 bases had no gene match. The CDR3 is made up of 16 amino acids. The CDR3 here is CASGSWGQGSSYEQYF. In DNA, the CDR3 is TGTGCCAGCGGCTCGTGGGGACAGGGGTCATCCTACGAGCAGTACTTC.

J is TRBJ1-4 and V is TRBV2; TRBD1 matches at 7 bases. Losses at the gene ends were 5 bases for V and 5 bases for J; bases not matched to a gene: 5. Germline CDR1 is SNHLY and CDR2 is FYNNEI. CDR3 length: 14 amino acids. CDR3 nucleotide sequence: TGTGCCAGCAGTACTCGACAGGGAAATGAAAAACTGTTTTTT. Amino acids: CASSTRQGNEKLFF.

The V and J genes are TRBV9 and TRBJ1-4; TRBD1 matches 7 bases. CDR1 and CDR2 (germline): SGDLS, YYNGEE. CDR3 length: 16 residues. Unmatched junction bases numbered 6, after V lost 0 bases and J lost 4 bases. CDR3 region: CASSVDTDRVNEKLFF. CDR3 bases: TGTGCCAGCAGCGTAGACACAGACAGGGTTAATGAAAAACTGTTTTTT.

The chain carries TRBV6-1 and TRBJ2-7; 7 bases are a match to TRBD1. The CDR3 sequence is 12 residues long. With 10 bases clipped from V and 3 bases from J, the junction kept 6 bases outside the gene matches. CDR1 is MNHNS, CDR2 SASEGT, per germline. The CDR3 loop is CATSDRFYEQYF. The CDR3 DNA sequence: TGTGCCACCTCGGACAGGTTCTACGAGCAGTACTTC.

The chain combines TRBV6-5 with TRBJ2-2; 11 bases are a match to TRBD2. Trimming at V came to 5 bases and at J to 6 bases, leaving 5 bases not matched to a gene. The CDR3 runs to 15 residues. CDR1 and CDR2 from the germline V gene are MNHEY and SVGAGI. The chain's CDR3 is CASSPMTSGAGELFF. DNA of the CDR3: TGTGCCAGCAGTCCGATGACTAGCGGGGCCGGGGAGCTGTTTTTT.

This clone was found a few times. The V call is TRBV7-6, the J call TRBJ1-1; a weak D match, TRBD1 (6 bases). CDR1 SGHVS and CDR2 FNYEAQ come from the germline V gene. This CDR3 is 13 amino acids long. Deletions cut 3 bases from V and 1 base from J, with 6 bases between. In DNA form, the CDR3 reads TGTGCCAGCAGCTTGGGACAGAACACTGAAGCTTTCTTT. It is translated as CASSLGQNTEAFF. Based on the CDR3 plus reference TRBV7-6 and TRBJ1-1, the full variable domain is GAGVSQSPRYKVTKRGQDVALRCDPISGHVSLYWYRQALGQGPEFLTYFNYEAQQDKSGLPNDRFSAERPEGSISTLTIQRTEQRDSAMYRCASSLGQNTEAFFGQGTRLTVV.

CDR3 in amino acids: CASSLDYWDEQFF. For the CDR3, the DNA is TGTGCCAGCAGCTTGGACTATTGGGATGAGCAGTTCTTC. The rearrangement links TRBV5-4 to TRBJ2-1; D ambiguous. In germline, CDR1 is SGHNT, CDR2 YYREEE (reference sequence). This CDR3 has 13 amino acids. Deletions cut 0 bases from V and 8 bases from J, with 9 bases between.

The V call is TRBV28, the J call TRBJ2-3; no reliable D call. Per the germline V gene, CDR1 is MDHEN and CDR2 is SYDVKM. This CDR3 has 14 residues. V dropped 3 bases and J dropped 2 bases, with 9 bases sitting between them. The CDR3 DNA follows: TGTGCCAGCAGTTTTACGGGTAACACAGATACGCAGTATTTT. Its protein is CASSFTGNTDTQYF.

The CDR3 DNA is TGTGCCTGGAGTCCACAGGGCTACGAGCAGTACTTC. Encoded protein: CAWSPQGYEQYF. The J gene is TRBJ2-7, the V gene TRBV30; D perhaps matches TRBD1 (6 bases). Germline loops: CDR1 GTSNPN, CDR2 SVGIG (reference sequence). The CDR3 length is 12 residues. The V and J ends lost 2 bases and 3 bases respectively, with 8 bases between them.